These 15 T cell receptor beta chains came from one sample sequenced in a study of T cell responses to AZD1222 COVID-19 vaccine. The assay was immunoSEQ multiplex PCR, and TCRdb's table has in-frame clones only and misses some. The sample shows about 180,000 clones, around 90% of them seen only once. The specimen comprised peripheral blood, sampled 28 days after the second AZD1222 dose. All receptors come from an adult who received the AZD1222 COVID-19 vaccine.

This chain links TRBV11-2 with TRBJ2-7; the D gene is possibly TRBD1 (6 bases). The CDR3 covers 15 residues. Germline V gene lookup returns CDR1 SGHAT and CDR2 FQNNGV. The ends were cut back, 5 bases at V and 0 bases at J, with 14 bases in the middle. CDR3 amino acids: CASSGHRVSSYEQYF. CDR3 in DNA: TGTGCCAGCAGCGGGCACAGGGTGAGCTCCTACGAGCAGTACTTC.

CDR3 nucleotides: TGTGCCAGTAGTATCTCGACAGGGGCCGGGGTCGCGGAGCAGTTCTTC. Protein: CASSISTGAGVAEQFF. The chain uses TRBV19 and TRBJ2-1; TRBD1 matches at 8 bases. The CDR3 sequence is 16 residues long. CDR1 and CDR2 from the germline V gene are LNHDA and SQIVND (reference sequence). V was clipped by 3 bases and J by 10 bases; unmatched bases: 14.

The chain combines TRBV4-1 with TRBJ2-3; D assignment may be TRBD1 or TRBD2 (5 bases each). Germline loops: CDR1 MGHRA, CDR2 YSYEKL. Trimming left V 3 bases short and J 3 bases short, with 13 bases between. The CDR3 is 15 amino acids. CDR3 in DNA: TGCGCCAGCAGCCAGCCAGGGACGCGAACAGATACGCAGTATTTT. Translated, it gives CASSQPGTRTDTQYF.

This chain links TRBV6-5 with TRBJ2-1, with D possibly being TRBD1 (6 bases). The CDR3 contains 14 residues. The V end lost 6 bases, the J end lost 10 bases, and 19 bases lay between the germline ends. Looked up from germline, CDR1 is MNHEY and CDR2 is SVGAGI. CDR3 sequence reads: CASSRGDTQGEQFF. CDR3 DNA sequence: TGTGCCAGCAGCCGGGGAGACACACAGGGAGAGCAGTTCTTC.

The genes are TRBV27 and TRBJ1-1; D is uncertain. This CDR3 is built from 13 residues. Germline V gives CDR1 MNHEY, CDR2 SMNVEV (reference sequence). V was trimmed by 3 bases and J by 1 base, leaving 6 bases between them. CDR3 nucleotides: TGTGCCAGCAGTTTTTTCGGGAACACTGAAGCTTTCTTT. It specifies CASSFFGNTEAFF.

The rearrangement joins TRBV9 to TRBJ2-7; 7 bases are shared with TRBD2. The V gene end was trimmed by 3 bases and the J gene end by 4 bases; junction bases not matched to a gene: 16. The germline gives CDR1 SGDLS, CDR2 YYNGEE. The CDR3 length is 17 residues. The CDR3 sequence: CASSAGWRAGAFYEQYF. The CDR3 DNA sequence: TGTGCCAGCAGCGCAGGTTGGAGGGCGGGAGCCTTTTACGAGCAGTACTTC.

CDR3 residues: CASSEGASSYEQYF. CDR3 nucleotide sequence: TGTGCCAGCAGTGAAGGCGCGAGCTCCTACGAGCAGTACTTC. This rearrangement joins TRBV6-1 to TRBJ2-7; D call uncertain. The CDR3 is 14 amino acids. V gave up 1 base and J gave up 0 bases, with 7 bases separating them. Germline V gives CDR1 MNHNS, CDR2 SASEGT.

V is TRBV11-1 and J is TRBJ2-2; TRBD2 might be the D (5 bases). Germline V gene lookup returns CDR1 SGHAT and CDR2 FQDESV (reference sequence). Trimming pared 4 bases from V and 4 bases from J, leaving 13 bases between. This CDR3 is 15 amino acids long. The DNA of the CDR3 is TGTGCCAGCAGCTCTAGCCAATGGGGCACCGGGGAGCTGTTTTTT. The encoded protein is CASSSSQWGTGELFF.

The rearrangement uses TRBV18 and TRBJ1-1; the D is unclear. CDR3 size: 14 residues. Germline V CDR1 and CDR2: KGHSH, LQKENI. The germline V and J ends were trimmed by 2 bases and 3 bases, with 10 bases remaining between them. CDR3 in amino acids: CASSPRVSDTEAFF. The CDR3 bases are TGTGCCAGCTCACCAAGGGTATCGGACACTGAAGCTTTCTTT.

The chain carries TRBV5-8 and TRBJ1-5, with D uncertain. This CDR3 is 11 amino acids long. V dropped 0 bases and J dropped 9 bases, with 4 bases sitting between them. CDR1 and CDR2 (germline): SGHTS, YDEGEE. In DNA, the CDR3 is TGTGCCAGCAGCTTGGACCGGCCCCAGCATTTT. Translated: CASSLDRPQHF.

For the CDR3, the DNA is TGCGCCAGCAGCTTGGAGGGCGGCGGCAATCAGCCCCAGCATTTT. It is translated as CASSLEGGGNQPQHF. The V and J genes are TRBV5-1 and TRBJ1-5; D gene uncertain. The CDR3 covers 15 residues. Deletions cut 0 bases from V and 2 bases from J, with 9 bases between. Germline lookup yields CDR1 SGHRS and CDR2 YFSETQ.

The chain recombines TRBV28 with TRBJ2-7; D gene ambiguous. This CDR3 is built from 14 residues. CDR1 MDHEN and CDR2 SYDVKM come from the germline V gene. V shed 5 bases and J shed 0 bases, with 11 bases lying between them. The chain's CDR3 is CASSTDFSSYEQYF. The CDR3 DNA follows: TGTGCCAGCAGTACGGATTTTAGCTCCTACGAGCAGTACTTC.

The chain has TRBV27 and TRBJ1-6; D remains ambiguous. Trimming removed 1 base at V and 5 bases at J, with 9 bases between. The CDR3 covers 15 residues. From germline, CDR1 is MNHEY and CDR2 SMNVEV (reference sequence). CDR3 coding DNA: TGTGCCAGCAGTTTATTTTACAGCGATAATTCACCCCTCCACTTT. It encodes CASSLFYSDNSPLHF.

The chain uses TRBV11-3 and TRBJ2-2; D uncertain. The CDR3 has 15 amino acids. Trimming cost V 2 bases and J 2 bases, with 9 bases left between them. Germline CDR1 and CDR2: SGHNT and YENEEA. The CDR3 loop is CASSLNQVNTGELFF. Here the CDR3 DNA reads TGTGCCAGCAGCTTAAATCAGGTTAACACCGGGGAGCTGTTTTTT.

Regarding this clone: The sample holds other DNA sequences that translate to the same CDR3. This sequence joins TRBV7-3 and TRBJ2-1; TRBD2 agrees at 15 bases. Germline V gene sequence: CDR1 SGHTA, CDR2 FQGTGA. The CDR3 extends over 15 amino acids. With 2 bases clipped from V and 7 bases from J, the junction kept 0 bases outside the gene matches. The CDR3 here is CASSLGLAGGNEQFF. The DNA for the CDR3 is TGTGCCAGCAGCTTAGGACTAGCGGGGGGGAATGAGCAGTTCTTC.